A single sample gave rise to the 21 T cell receptor beta chains below, sequenced in a study of esophageal squamous cell carcinoma under preoperative chemotherapy. A single record per CDR3 protein comes from TCRdb applying MiXCR to the PCR reads. In the table there are about 12,000 distinct CDR3 sequences, 50% to 55% of which are singletons. Regarding time point: before preoperative PTX-NDP chemotherapy. This sample was gathered from a patient given preoperative chemotherapy. The receptors derive from a human donor with esophageal squamous cell carcinoma. The donor label of this sample is uncertain.

This chain joins TRBV5-6 and TRBJ2-4, with D uncertain. The CDR3 runs to 14 residues. Trimming shortened V by 2 bases and J by 13 bases, and 19 bases separated the two germline ends. Germline CDR1 reads SGHDT; CDR2 reads YYEEEE. CDR3 nucleotide sequence: TGTGCCAGCAGCTTCATCGTTAGAGCAGATGAGCAGTACTTC. It yields the protein CASSFIVRADEQYF.

The chain has TRBV6-1 and TRBJ2-1; TRBD1 agrees at 10 bases. Trimming took 7 bases from V and 13 from J; bases not matched to a gene: 16. The length of the CDR3 is 15 residues. Germline CDR1 MNHNS, CDR2 SASEGT. This chain's CDR3 is CASTLSSTGGKTQFF. CDR3 in DNA: TGTGCCAGCACCCTCTCGTCGACAGGGGGCAAGACCCAGTTCTTC.

This chain links TRBV6-1 with TRBJ2-5; 7 bases fit TRBD1. The J call may be wrong; the DNA end is better matched by TRBJ2-7. Germline CDR1 and CDR2: MNHNS and SASEGT. The CDR3 covers 15 residues. The CDR3 nucleotides are TGTGCCAGCAGCCCGGGACAGTCTAATGTCTACGAGCAGTACTTC. Translation: CASSPGQSNVYEQYF.

This clonotype was seen a few times. In nucleotides, the CDR3 is TGTGCCAGCAGTGAGGGACAGGGGAACACCGGGGAGCTGTTTTTT. Translated, it gives CASSEGQGNTGELFF. V gene TRBV6-4 combines with J gene TRBJ2-2, with 9 bases aligning to TRBD1. The CDR3 loop spans 15 amino acids. Losses at the gene ends were 3 bases for V and 1 base for J; bases not matched to a gene: 0. CDR1 and CDR2 from the germline V gene are MRHNA and SNTAGT.

As for this clonotype: An end of the junction does not agree with germline; a read error may underlie this. The genes are TRBV7-2 and TRBJ2-5, with 8 bases fitting TRBD2. This CDR3 is built from 14 residues. CDR1 is SGHTA and CDR2 is FQGNSA in the germline V gene. The CDR3 loop is CAGSGGLDSETQYF. Written as DNA, the CDR3 is TGTGCGGGCAGCGGGGGACTTGATTCAGAGACGCAGTACTTC.

This chain links TRBV19 with TRBJ1-5; D remains ambiguous. Trimming took 4 bases from V and 6 from J, leaving 10 bases between them. This CDR3 comprises 13 residues. Germline CDR1 and CDR2: LNHDA and SQIVND (reference sequence). The CDR3 here is CASSTRDGQPQHF. In DNA, the CDR3 is TGTGCCAGTAGTACCCGTGATGGTCAGCCCCAGCATTTT.

Many counts were recorded for this clonotype. The rearrangement joins TRBV11-2 to TRBJ2-3; tentatively, D is TRBD2 (5 bases). Looked up from germline, CDR1 is SGHAT and CDR2 is FQNNGV. The CDR3 has 15 residues. V was trimmed by 4 bases and J by 0 bases, leaving 11 bases between them. The DNA for the CDR3 is TGTGCCAGCAGCTCCTGGGAGTTTAGCACAGATACGCAGTATTTT. The encoded protein is CASSSWEFSTDTQYF. Looking up the rest from reference TRBV11-2 and TRBJ2-3 gives the full variable domain: EAGVAQSPRYKIIEKRQSVAFWCNPISGHATLYWYQQILGQGPKLLIQFQNNGVVDDSQLPKDRFSAERLKGVDSTLKIQPAKLEDSAVYLCASSSWEFSTDTQYFGPGTRLTVL.

This clonotype has just a few counts. CDR3 amino acids: CASSRDSPYNEQFF. The CDR3 DNA reads TGTGCCAGCAGCCGGGACAGTCCCTACAATGAGCAGTTCTTC. The chain joins TRBV11-2 to TRBJ2-1, with 7 bases aligning to TRBD1. Germline V lookup: CDR1 SGHAT, CDR2 FQNNGV. The CDR3 runs to 14 residues. The V gene end was trimmed by 5 bases and the J gene end by 2 bases; junction bases not matched to a gene: 3.

Comment on this clonotype: One end of the junction fails to match germline, which may point to a read error. CDR3 in amino acids: CASTPGGTRAAQYF. In DNA, the CDR3 is TGTGCCAGCACCCCCGGGGGCACCCGAGCTGCGCAGTACTTT. The rearrangement joins TRBV6-1 to TRBJ2-3; D tentatively fits TRBD1 or TRBD2 (6 bases each). This CDR3 has 14 residues. The V gene's germline CDR1 is MNHNS and CDR2 SASEGT.

The CDR3 loop reads CASSHPGLVFFF. As DNA, the CDR3 is TGTGCCAGCAGTCACCCGGGACTAGTTTTCTTCTTC. This chain links TRBV6-5 with TRBJ2-1; 8 bases match TRBD2. V was pared by 5 bases and J by 16 bases, with 10 bases of the junction left unmatched. The CDR3 consists of 12 residues. Germline CDR1 and CDR2: MNHEY and SVGAGI.

About this clonotype itself: Germline and junction disagree at one end, which may indicate a read error. V usage is TRBV10-2 and J usage is TRBJ2-5; D is undetermined. The CDR3 is 12 residues long. Germline-derived CDR1 and CDR2 are WSHSY and SAAADI. Here the CDR3 DNA reads TGCGCCCGCAGTGAGATTGGAGTTGAGCAGTATTTC. It is translated as CARSEIGVEQYF.

The chain employs TRBV3-1 and TRBJ2-2; tentatively, D is TRBD1 (6 bases). V was clipped by 10 bases and J by 5 bases, with 17 bases between them. The CDR3 is made up of 14 amino acids. Germline V gene data show CDR1 as LGHDT and CDR2 as YNNKEL (reference sequence). The CDR3 protein is CATRQALWTGELFF. The CDR3 DNA reads as TGTGCCACACGACAGGCCTTGTGGACCGGGGAGCTGTTTTTT. Complete variable domain (other parts from reference TRBV3-1 and TRBJ2-2): DTAVSQTPKYLVTQMGNDKSIKCEQNLGHDTMYWYKQDSKKFLKIMFSYNNKELIINETVPNRFSPKSPDKAHLNLHINSLELGDSAVYFCATRQALWTGELFFGEGSRLTVL.

V and J are TRBV6-1 and TRBJ2-5; D remains ambiguous. CDR1 is MNHNS, CDR2 SASEGT, per germline. There are 11 residues in the CDR3. Deletions cut 7 bases from V and 4 bases from J, with 7 bases between. The CDR3 coding sequence is TGTGCCAGCAAGAGCGCAGAGACCCAGTACTTC. Its protein product is CASKSAETQYF.

By frequency in the sample, this clonotype is medium-sized. The rearrangement uses TRBV6-1 and TRBJ2-3, with D unclear. Germline V lookup: CDR1 MNHNS, CDR2 SASEGT. The CDR3 totals 14 residues. V was clipped by 6 bases and J by 2 bases, with 12 bases between them. CDR3 nucleotide sequence: TGTGCCAGCAGCCTCAACCGATACACAGATACGCAGTATTTT. Translation: CASSLNRYTDTQYF.

This clonotype was observed a single time. J is TRBJ2-5 and V is TRBV6-1; 13 bases align to TRBD2. The assigned J gene may be wrong: the sequence end matches TRBJ2-1 better. There are 17 residues in the CDR3. CDR1 MNHNS and CDR2 SASEGT come from the germline V gene. The CDR3 protein is CASSRGTSGKSPNEQFF. The CDR3 nucleotides are TGTGCCAGCAGTAGGGGGACTAGCGGGAAAAGCCCCAATGAGCAGTTCTTC.

The chain couples TRBV6-1 to TRBJ2-3; D is uncertain. Germline V gene lookup returns CDR1 MNHNS and CDR2 SASEGT. This CDR3 spans 16 amino acids. V lost 7 bases, J lost 11 bases, and 28 bases lay in between. CDR3 DNA sequence: TGTGCCAGCATGTGCCTTAGGGCGGTTCGCGAAAATGAGCAGTATTTT. Residues: CASMCLRAVRENEQYF.

This chain connects TRBV10-1 to TRBJ2-7, with D perhaps assigned TRBD1 or TRBD2 (5 bases each). V was shortened by 6 bases and J by 0 bases, with 15 bases between the two germline ends. The germline V gene has CDR1 WNHNN and CDR2 SYGVQD (reference sequence). This CDR3 has 15 residues. The CDR3 reads CASRLSGTLSYEQYF. The CDR3 DNA reads as TGCGCCAGCAGACTCTCCGGGACGCTCTCCTACGAGCAGTACTTC.

By share, this clonotype ranks as medium-sized (0.01 to 0.1%). V is TRBV6-1 and J is TRBJ2-5; 8 bases match TRBD2. Germline V gene lookup returns CDR1 MNHNS and CDR2 SASEGT. V dropped 2 bases and J dropped 3; count of bases not matched to a gene: 11. The CDR3 has 17 residues. The chain's CDR3 is CASSENISPGLEETQYF. The CDR3 DNA sequence: TGTGCCAGCAGTGAAAATATTTCCCCGGGACTAGAAGAGACCCAGTACTTC.

This clonotype was seen only a few times. The V gene is TRBV6-1, the J gene TRBJ2-1, with D tentatively TRBD1 (5 bases). Germline lookup yields CDR1 MNHNS and CDR2 SASEGT. Deletions cut 1 base from V and 8 bases from J, with 6 bases between. The length of the CDR3 is 12 residues. In nucleotides, the CDR3 is TGTGCCAGCAGTGAAGTGACAGATGAGCAGTTCTTC. The encoded protein is CASSEVTDEQFF.

Concerning this clonotype: Compared with germline, one end of the junction differs, possibly owing to a read error. The chain has TRBV6-1 and TRBJ2-3, with D perhaps TRBD1 or TRBD2 (6 bases each). CDR3 length: 13 amino acids. Germline-derived CDR1 and CDR2 are MNHNS and SASEGT. The CDR3 loop is CARGLGGKDTQYF. The CDR3, as DNA: TGTGCCAGGGGTTTGGGGGGCAAAGACACGCAGTATTTC.

A note on this clonotype: At one end, the junction sequence differs from germline, possibly due to a read error. This chain uses TRBV6-1 with TRBJ2-1, with TRBD1 as a possible D gene (6 bases). The CDR3 is 16 residues long. Germline V gene sequence: CDR1 MNHNS, CDR2 SASEGT. The DNA of the CDR3 is TGTGCCAGCAGTGCTAGACAGGTTGTCTGCACAGATGAGCAGTACTTT. This gives the protein CASSARQVVCTDEQYF.